The 14 T cell receptor beta chains in this list originate from one sample, sequenced in a study of identical twins. From the 5' RACE reads, TCRdb called clonotypes with MiXCR, one entry per CDR3 protein. The repertoire holds about 520,000 distinct CDR3 sequences, 22% seen once, with 0.8% to 1% in the top ten. The same sample was also used in a study of T cells expressing NK-cell markers.

Source material: CD4+ T cells sorted from blood. These receptor sequences come from a woman aged 18-35 years in good health.

Only a few counts were recorded for this clonotype. The V gene is TRBV20-1, the J gene TRBJ2-1; D unclear. The germline gives CDR1 DFQATT, CDR2 SNEGSKA (reference sequence). This CDR3 is 11 amino acids long. In nucleotides, the CDR3 is TGCAGCTACAGACATTGGTCTGAGCAGTTCTTC. Residues: CSYRHWSEQFF.

This clonotype was detected ten times or more. The chain carries TRBV12-3 or TRBV12-4 and TRBJ2-3; TRBD2 matches 9 bases. The CDR3 length is 16 residues. Germline trimming cut 6 bases from V and 1 base from J; bases unmatched to any gene: 8. CDR3 in DNA: TGTGCCAGCAGCTCTAACTTAGCGGGAGGCACAGATACGCAGTATTTT. This translates into CASSSNLAGGTDTQYF.

The V and J genes are TRBV4-1 and TRBJ1-1, with a possible D match to TRBD1 (5 bases). This CDR3 has 16 amino acids. CDR1 is MGHRA, CDR2 YSYEKL, per germline. Trimming removed 6 bases at V and 0 bases at J, with 17 bases between. The CDR3 DNA reads as TGCGCCAGCAGACGGACGGGGGGAGGGATGAACACTGAAGCTTTCTTT. This translates into CASRRTGGGMNTEAFF.

This clonotype was counted only a few times. The CDR3 bases are TGCAGTGCTATTGTGGCGGCGGGACAGCCCCAGCATTTT. It specifies CSAIVAAGQPQHF. The rearrangement uses TRBV20-1 and TRBJ1-5; D gene ambiguous. This CDR3 is built from 13 residues. The V and J ends lost 4 bases and 7 bases respectively, with 14 bases between them. CDR1 and CDR2 (germline): DFQATT, SNEGSKA (reference sequence).

This clonotype was found a few times. This chain links TRBV18 with TRBJ2-3; D unresolved. Trimming removed 3 bases from V and 1 base from J, with 11 bases in between. Germline CDR1 reads KGHSH; CDR2 reads LQKENI. This CDR3 has 15 residues. CDR3 in DNA: TGTGCCAGCTCACCGGAGATCATAGGCACAGATACGCAGTATTTT. Amino acids: CASSPEIIGTDTQYF.

The chain joins TRBV9 to TRBJ2-7, with a weak D call TRBD1 (5 bases). From germline, CDR1 is SGDLS and CDR2 YYNGEE. The V and J ends lost 1 base and 1 base respectively, with 9 bases between them. The CDR3 runs 14 residues. The CDR3 DNA is TGTGCCAGCAGCGTAACCGGACAATCCTACGAGCAGTACTTC. Amino acid sequence: CASSVTGQSYEQYF.

In its sample, this clonotype was seen a few times. The CDR3 bases are TGCGCCAGCAGCTTGTCGCGGAAGCAAGAGACCCAGTACTTC. Its protein product is CASSLSRKQETQYF. The chain uses TRBV5-1 and TRBJ2-5, with unresolved D. The germline V and J ends were trimmed by 1 base and 2 bases, with 9 bases remaining between them. Germline CDR1 SGHRS, CDR2 YFSETQ. The CDR3 extends over 14 amino acids.

This rearrangement joins TRBV20-1 to TRBJ2-3; no clear D gene. Germline CDR1 and CDR2: DFQATT and SNEGSKA (reference sequence). V was trimmed by 5 bases and J by 4 bases, leaving 16 bases between them. The CDR3 spans 14 residues. The CDR3 bases are TGCAGTGCTTCCCGCGAGGCAACGGCAGATACGCAGTATTTT. Protein product: CSASREATADTQYF.

The chain couples TRBV11-2 to TRBJ2-3, with D unclear. Germline CDR1 reads SGHAT; CDR2 reads FQNNGV. The V and J ends lost 1 base and 6 bases respectively, with 11 bases between them. The CDR3 runs to 14 residues. The CDR3 loop reads CASSLGPHGDTQYF. The CDR3 DNA reads TGTGCCAGCAGCTTAGGGCCCCACGGGGATACGCAGTATTTT.

This CDR3 reads CSVEGPWGTGELFF. The CDR3 DNA is TGCAGTGTCGAGGGGCCCTGGGGCACCGGGGAGCTGTTTTTT. The rearrangement uses TRBV20-1 and TRBJ2-2; D is possibly TRBD1 or TRBD2 (5 bases each). The CDR3 is made up of 14 amino acids. Trimming cost V 7 bases and J 4 bases, with 16 bases left between them. Germline V lookup: CDR1 DFQATT, CDR2 SNEGSKA (reference sequence).

This clonotype occurred a few times. The chain couples TRBV12-3 or TRBV12-4 to TRBJ1-2, with D tentatively TRBD1 (5 bases). The CDR3 is made up of 14 amino acids. Trimming stripped 5 bases from V and 6 bases from J, with 16 bases between. As DNA, the CDR3 is TGTGCCAGCAGTGCCCCGGGGCGCCCGAATGGCTACACCTTC. As protein: CASSAPGRPNGYTF.

The chain combines TRBV20-1 with TRBJ1-1; no clear D. Germline V gene data show CDR1 as DFQATT and CDR2 as SNEGSKA (reference sequence). With 3 bases removed from V and 0 bases from J, the gap between germline ends came to 8 bases. The CDR3 length is 13 residues. CDR3 region: CSASTGLNTEAFF. CDR3 nucleotides: TGCAGTGCTAGTACGGGGTTGAACACTGAAGCTTTCTTT.

This clonotype was counted between two and nine times. DNA of the CDR3: TGTGCCAGCAGCCCTCGGATCGGAGGGACTGAAGCTTTCTTT. Translated, it gives CASSPRIGGTEAFF. The rearrangement uses TRBV11-3 and TRBJ1-1; D uncertain. V was cut by 5 bases and J by 5 bases, with 15 bases left in between. Germline CDR1 SGHNT, CDR2 YENEEA. The CDR3 is 14 amino acids.

The V call is TRBV6-1, the J call TRBJ1-4; no definite D call. V shed 5 bases and J shed 0 bases, with 16 bases lying between them. CDR3 length: 17 residues. The germline CDR1 and CDR2 sequences are MNHNS and SASEGT. CDR3 sequence reads: CASSRDIGLATNEKLFF. The DNA of the CDR3 is TGTGCCAGCAGTCGAGACATCGGACTTGCAACTAATGAAAAACTGTTTTTT.